One and the same sample provided the 14 T cell receptor beta chains below, sequenced in a study of glioma-infiltrating T cells after dendritic cell vaccination. TCRdb keeps only in-frame clones here, not all; method: immunoSEQ multiplex PCR. The sample contains some 70,000 clones, more than 75% of which appear only once. The sequences come from blood, collected before dendritic cell vaccination. These receptors came from a human donor with glioblastoma.

This rearrangement joins TRBV19 to TRBJ2-1, with 12 bases aligning to TRBD2. From germline, CDR1 is LNHDA and CDR2 SQIVND (reference sequence). CDR3 length: 14 residues. V lost 8 bases, J lost 6 bases, and 5 bases stayed unmatched. As DNA, the CDR3 is TGTGCCAGTTCTCCGGGACTAGCGGGCAATGAGCAGTTCTTC. Translation: CASSPGLAGNEQFF.

In the case of this clone: The junction departs from the called germline gene at one end, perhaps through a read error. The gene calls are TRBV6-6 and TRBJ2-1; no clear D. The CDR3 runs 13 residues. The germline V gene encodes CDR1 MNHNY and CDR2 SVGAGI (reference sequence). The CDR3 DNA is TGTGCCGGCAGTGTGTTGAACGGTAATGAGCAGTTCTTC. Amino acids: CAGSVLNGNEQFF.

The gene calls are TRBV2 and TRBJ2-5; 7 bases are a match to TRBD1. CDR3 length equals 14 residues. The J segment lost 7 bases and the V segment lost 8 bases, leaving 13 bases of the junction unmatched. CDR1 is SNHLY and CDR2 is FYNNEI in the germline V gene. CDR3: CASGGRGGRGTQYF. The CDR3 DNA reads as TGTGCCAGCGGGGGTAGAGGGGGCCGGGGGACCCAGTACTTC.

The chain uses TRBV25-1 and TRBJ2-7; D unclear. Germline CDR1 reads MGHDK; CDR2 reads SYGVNS. The germline V and J ends were trimmed by 6 bases and 2 bases, with 14 bases remaining between them. This CDR3 region has 14 residues. The CDR3 here is CASRSAGFPYEQYF. The CDR3 DNA reads TGTGCCAGCAGGTCGGCAGGCTTTCCCTACGAGCAGTACTTC.

The CDR3 nucleotides read TGTGCCAGCAGTAGGGGGAAGGCGAACACCGGGGAGCTGTTTTTT. It yields the protein CASSRGKANTGELFF. The rearrangement uses TRBV27 and TRBJ2-2, with D perhaps TRBD1 (6 bases). Trimming took 5 bases from V and 0 from J, leaving 10 bases between them. Germline V gene data show CDR1 as MNHEY and CDR2 as SMNVEV (reference sequence). CDR3 length: 15 amino acids.

This clone was recorded once. The rearrangement links TRBV7-8 to TRBJ2-7; D may be TRBD1 (5 bases). CDR3 length: 14 amino acids. CDR1 SGHVS and CDR2 FQNEAQ come from the germline V gene. The V end was cut by 7 bases, the J end by 7 bases, with 20 bases between. The CDR3 nucleotides are TGTGCCAGCATCCCAGCACGGACATCAGAAGAGCAGTACTTC. Protein sequence: CASIPARTSEEQYF.

The chain carries TRBV11-3 and TRBJ2-5; D is ambiguous. The germline V and J ends were trimmed by 2 bases and 3 bases, with 7 bases remaining between them. Germline V gives CDR1 SGHNT, CDR2 YENEEA. The CDR3 has 13 amino acids. DNA of the CDR3: TGTGCCAGCAGCTTATACGAGGAAGAGACCCAGTACTTC. Amino acids: CASSLYEEETQYF. The entire variable domain, with the rest obtained from reference TRBV11-3 and TRBJ2-5, is as follows: EAGVVQSPRYKIIEKKQPVAFWCNPISGHNTLYWYLQNLGQGPELLIRYENEEAVDDSQLPKDRFSAERLKGVDSTLKIQPAELGDSAVYLCASSLYEEETQYFGPGTRLLVL.

This rearrangement joins TRBV7-8 to TRBJ1-5; 12 bases line up with TRBD1. V dropped 6 bases and J dropped 9; count of bases not matched to a gene: 9. Germline V gene sequence: CDR1 SGHVS, CDR2 FQNEAQ. CDR3 length equals 15 residues. The CDR3 spells CASRPGTGGLGPQHF. In nucleotides, the CDR3 is TGTGCCAGCAGACCCGGGACAGGGGGCTTGGGGCCCCAGCATTTT.

The rearrangement joins TRBV29-1 to TRBJ1-1; D possibly corresponds to TRBD1 (6 bases). V lost 8 bases and J lost 1, with 11 bases in between. This CDR3 region has 12 residues. The germline V gene has CDR1 SQVTM and CDR2 ANQGSEA. CDR3 sequence (DNA): TGCAGCACAGGGACGGGGAACACTGAAGCTTTCTTT. Translated: CSTGTGNTEAFF.

This clone was seen only once. The rearrangement joins TRBV4-2 to TRBJ1-1, with 8 bases lining up with TRBD1. This CDR3 spans 12 amino acids. V lost 2 bases, J lost 8 bases, and 1 base stayed unmatched. Germline assignment: CDR1 LGHNA and CDR2 YNFKEQ. The CDR3 spells CASSQNRGEAFF. The CDR3 bases are TGTGCCAGCAGCCAAAACAGGGGGGAAGCTTTCTTT.

This clone was detected a few times. The chain recombines TRBV11-2 with TRBJ2-3; D remains ambiguous. The CDR3 is 13 residues long. The ends were cut back, 5 bases at V and 2 bases at J, with 8 bases in the middle. The germline gives CDR1 SGHAT, CDR2 FQNNGV. The chain's CDR3 is CASSPDTTDTQYF. The CDR3 DNA follows: TGTGCCAGCAGCCCTGACACCACAGATACGCAGTATTTT.

CDR3 bases: TGCAGCGTTGTAATAGCTGAAGAGACCCAGTACTTC. Residues: CSVVIAEETQYF. The rearrangement links TRBV29-1 to TRBJ2-5; D is unresolved. CDR1 is SQVTM, CDR2 ANQGSEA, per germline. With 4 bases removed from V and 3 bases from J, the gap between germline ends came to 9 bases. This CDR3 is 12 amino acids long. The variable domain in full, with the rest retrieved from reference TRBV29-1 and TRBJ2-5, is SAVISQKPSRDICQRGTSLTIQCQVDSQVTMMFWYRQQPGQSLTLIATANQGSEATYESGFVIDKFPISRPNLTFSTLTVSNMSPEDSSIYLCSVVIAEETQYFGPGTRLLVL.

Of note for this clone: Germline and junction disagree at one end, which may indicate a read error. The chain uses TRBV5-8 and TRBJ2-5; D is undetermined. The CDR3 has 9 residues. CDR1 is SGHTS, CDR2 YDEGEE, per germline. CDR3 region: CASSLLAHF. The CDR3 DNA reads as TGTGCCAGCAGCTTGTTAGCACACTTC.

The gene calls are TRBV4-2 and TRBJ2-3, with TRBD2 identical over 12 bases. From germline, CDR1 is LGHNA and CDR2 YNFKEQ. The CDR3 is 19 residues long. Trimming at V came to 3 bases and at J to 2 bases, leaving 12 bases not matched to a gene. The CDR3 sequence is CASSQRLAGASLDTDTQYF. CDR3 nucleotides: TGTGCCAGCAGCCAGAGACTAGCGGGGGCCTCCCTTGACACAGATACGCAGTATTTT.